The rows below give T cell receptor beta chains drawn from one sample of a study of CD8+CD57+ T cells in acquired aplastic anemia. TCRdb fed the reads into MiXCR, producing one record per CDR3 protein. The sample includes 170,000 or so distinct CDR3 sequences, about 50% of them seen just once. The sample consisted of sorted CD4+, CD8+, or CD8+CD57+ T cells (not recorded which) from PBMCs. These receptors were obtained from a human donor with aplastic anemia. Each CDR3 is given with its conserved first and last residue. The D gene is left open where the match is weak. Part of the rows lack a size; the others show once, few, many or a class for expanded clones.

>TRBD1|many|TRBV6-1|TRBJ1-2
TGTGCCACAGGGGACAGGGTCAATGGCTACACCTTC
CATGDRVNGYTF
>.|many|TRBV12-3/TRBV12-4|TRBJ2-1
TGTGCCAGCAGTCCGACAGTGGAATCCTACAATGAGCAGTTCTTC
CASSPTVESYNEQFF
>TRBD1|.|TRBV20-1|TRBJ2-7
TGCAGTGCTAGACCTGAGGACAGGGGAAGAAGGTACGAGCAGTACTTC
CSARPEDRGRRYEQYF
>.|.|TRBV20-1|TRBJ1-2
TGCAGTGCTAGGGGGGGAGTTCGTTCGGGCTACACCTTC
CSARGGVRSGYTF
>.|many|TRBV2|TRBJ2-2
TGTGCCAGCACCTTCCCACAAGCAACCGGGGAGCTGTTTTTT
CASTFPQATGELFF
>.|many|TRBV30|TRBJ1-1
TGTGCCTGGAGTGACGGCACTGAAGCTTTCTTT
CAWSDGTEAFF
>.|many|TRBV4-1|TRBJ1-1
TGCGCCAGCAGCCAAGCACAGGGCATGAACACTGAAGCTTTCTTT
CASSQAQGMNTEAFF
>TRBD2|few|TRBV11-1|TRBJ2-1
TGTGCCAGCAGCTTAGTCCCTAGCGGGAGGGCCGCCCCCTACAATGAGCAGTTCTTC
CASSLVPSGRAAPYNEQFF
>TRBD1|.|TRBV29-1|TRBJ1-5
TGCAGCGTGTTGGACAGGGAAAATCAGCCCCAGCATTTT
CSVLDRENQPQHF
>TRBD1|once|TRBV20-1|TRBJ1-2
TGCAGTGCCTTCCAGGACAGGGCCGCGAACTATGGCTACACCTTC
CSAFQDRAANYGYTF
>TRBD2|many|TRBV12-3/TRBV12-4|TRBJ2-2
TGTGCCAGCACCCCCGGACTAGCGAGCACCGGGGAGCTGTTTTTT
CASTPGLASTGELFF
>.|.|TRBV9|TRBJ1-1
TGTGCCAGCAGCGTAGAAGAAAACACTGAAGCTTTCTTT
CASSVEENTEAFF
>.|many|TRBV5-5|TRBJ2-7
TGTGCCAGCAGCTCTAGTAGCTCCTACGAGCAGTACTTC
CASSSSSSYEQYF
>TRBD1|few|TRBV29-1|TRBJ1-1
TGCAGCTTGGCCGGGACAGGGTGCACTGAAGCTTTCTTT
CSLAGTGCTEAFF
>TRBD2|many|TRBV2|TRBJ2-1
TGTGCCAGCAGCCTGACTAGCGGGGGTCGGGGAAAGCAGTTCTTC
CASSLTSGGRGKQFF
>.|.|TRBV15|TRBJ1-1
TGTGCCACCAGCAGAGAGGCCTTCGCTGAAGCTTTCTTT
CATSREAFAEAFF
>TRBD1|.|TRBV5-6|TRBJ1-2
TGTGCCAGCAGCCCAAGACAGGGAGGTAACTATGGCTACACCTTC
CASSPRQGGNYGYTF
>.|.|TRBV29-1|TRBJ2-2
TGCAGCGTTGGGGAAAGGGTAAACACCGGGGAGCTGTTTTTT
CSVGERVNTGELFF
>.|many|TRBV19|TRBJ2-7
TGTGCCAGTAGTATGGGCCAGGGGGGATCCTACGAGCAGTACTTC
CASSMGQGGSYEQYF
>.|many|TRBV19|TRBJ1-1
TGTGCCAGTAAAGAAAGGGGTTTGAACACTGAAGCTTTCTTT
CASKERGLNTEAFF
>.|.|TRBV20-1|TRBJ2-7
TGCAGTGCTAGAGGGGGTTCCTACGAGCAGTACTTC
CSARGGSYEQYF
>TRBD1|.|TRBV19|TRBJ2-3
TGTGCCAGTAGTAACCGGGGACAGCCTAAAGATACGCAGTATTTT
CASSNRGQPKDTQYF
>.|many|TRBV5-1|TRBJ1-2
TGCGCCAGCAGCTTGGTTGGTCCGTCTAACTATGGCTACACCTTC
CASSLVGPSNYGYTF
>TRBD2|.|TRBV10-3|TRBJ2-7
TGTGCCATCAGTAGCGGGGGGGCCTACGAGCAGTACTTC
CAISSGGAYEQYF
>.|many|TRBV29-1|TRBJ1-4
TGCAGCGTTGAAGGGCGGGGAACAGATGAAAAACTGTTTTTT
CSVEGRGTDEKLFF
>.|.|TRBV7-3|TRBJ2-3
TGTGCCAGCGCCAAGGGTATTCTAACCCGCACAGATACGCAGTATTTT
CASAKGILTRTDTQYF
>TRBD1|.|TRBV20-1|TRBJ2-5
TGCAGTGCTACAAACAGGGGGCTCTGGGAGACCCAGTACTTC
CSATNRGLWETQYF
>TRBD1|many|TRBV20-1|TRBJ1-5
TGCAGTGCTAGCGTCCAGGGGGCAACCCTTAATCAGCCCCAGCATTTT
CSASVQGATLNQPQHF
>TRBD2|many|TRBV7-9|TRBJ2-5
TGTGCCAGCAGCCTTTGGGGGTATAGCGGGAAAGAGACCCAGTACTTC
CASSLWGYSGKETQYF